The clone carrying this TCR beta chain was seen only a few times. Losses at the gene ends were 3 bases for V and 0 bases for J; bases not matched to a gene: 10. Germline V gene sequence: CDR1 SGHKS, CDR2 YYEKEE (reference sequence). This CDR3 has 18 amino acids. One entry per CDR3 protein, called by TCRdb with MiXCR from the RT-PCR reads. The repertoire holds more than 850,000 distinct CDR3 sequences, with more than 15% as singletons. This sample stems from a study of patients and donors after allogeneic stem cell transplantation. The source is a human donor who was either an allogeneic HSCT recipient or a stem cell or donor lymphocyte infusion donor (not recorded which). It is not recorded whose cells these are; they may come from a transplant donor. The J gene is TRBJ1-4, the V gene TRBV5-5; 8 positions agree with TRBD1. Sequencing input: blood, either unsorted or a sorted T cell fraction (not recorded which). The chain's CDR3 is CASSSEIDRGPTNEKLFF. The CDR3, as DNA: TGTGCCAGCAGCTCAGAAATCGACAGGGGACCAACTAATGAAAAACTGTTTTTT.